The 8 T cell receptor beta chains below all came from one sample that was sequenced in a study of OX40 agonist ivuxolimab in advanced cancers. Assay: immunoSEQ multiplex PCR; the TCRdb copy retains only in-frame clones and omits some. The profile covers 80,000 to 100,000 clones, with approximately 91% appearing a single time and around 0.34% taken by the ten largest. Source: CD4+ or CD8+ T cells sorted from blood, taken in a trial of the OX40 agonist ivuxolimab. The receptors stem from an adult with an advanced solid tumor such as melanoma, head and neck, liver or kidney cancer.

The chain carries TRBV5-1 and TRBJ1-1, with 9 bases identical to TRBD1. The V and J ends lost 4 bases and 5 bases, in that order; junction bases with no gene match: 6. Germline-derived CDR1 and CDR2 are SGHRS and YFSETQ. CDR3 size: 14 residues. CDR3 protein: CASSPGQGLTEAFF. In DNA, the CDR3 is TGCGCCAGCAGCCCTGGACAGGGGCTTACTGAAGCTTTCTTT.

J is TRBJ1-2 and V is TRBV18; 8 nucleotides agree with TRBD1. CDR1 is KGHSH, CDR2 LQKENI, per germline. Trimming took 3 bases from V and 3 from J; bases not matched to a gene: 6. The CDR3 contains 15 residues. The CDR3 bases are TGTGCCAGCTCACCGCAGACAGGGGTTGACTATGGCTACACCTTC. Translating it yields CASSPQTGVDYGYTF.

The CDR3 region is CASSQQGTGSEQYF. DNA of the CDR3: TGTGCCAGTAGCCAACAGGGAACAGGGAGCGAGCAGTACTTC. V usage is TRBV19 and J usage is TRBJ2-7, with D tentatively TRBD1 (6 bases). This CDR3 contains 14 residues. V shed 6 bases and J shed 6 bases, with 18 bases lying between them. The germline CDR1 and CDR2 sequences are LNHDA and SQIVND (reference sequence). The whole variable domain, filled in from reference TRBV19 and TRBJ2-7, reads DGGITQSPKYLFRKEGQNVTLSCEQNLNHDAMYWYRQDPGQGLRLIYYSQIVNDFQKGDIAEGYSVSREKKESFPLTVTSAQKNPTAFYLCASSQQGTGSEQYFGPGTRLTVT.

V gene TRBV6-1 combines with J gene TRBJ2-1, with 8 bases lining up with TRBD2. The CDR3 is made up of 17 amino acids. With 2 bases clipped from V and 6 bases from J, the junction kept 12 bases outside the gene matches. From germline, CDR1 is MNHNS and CDR2 SASEGT. The CDR3 loop is CASSERSFSGIGNEQFF. CDR3 nucleotide sequence: TGTGCCAGCAGTGAAAGAAGTTTTAGCGGGATTGGCAATGAGCAGTTCTTC.

The V and J genes are TRBV4-3 and TRBJ2-3, with TRBD2 matching 7 bases. The germline CDR1 and CDR2 sequences are LGHNA and YSLEER. The trim removed 4 bases at V and 4 bases at J, leaving 5 bases unmatched. This CDR3 spans 14 amino acids. CDR3 in DNA: TGCGCCAGCAGCCGAGGGAGGGTCCCAGATACGCAGTATTTT. Translation gives CASSRGRVPDTQYF.

By frequency in the sample, this clone is medium-sized (0.01 to 0.1%). The gene calls are TRBV25-1 and TRBJ2-2; TRBD1 matches 7 bases. Per the germline V gene, CDR1 is MGHDK and CDR2 is SYGVNS. The CDR3 is 14 amino acids. With 2 bases clipped from V and 3 bases from J, the junction kept 0 bases outside the gene matches. The DNA for the CDR3 is TGTGCCAGCAGTGAAGACAGGGACACCGGGGAGCTGTTTTTT. Its translation: CASSEDRDTGELFF.

This chain connects TRBV5-5 to TRBJ2-5; D is uncertain. This CDR3 has 11 residues. Trimming pared 4 bases from V and 6 bases from J, leaving 7 bases between. Looked up from germline, CDR1 is SGHKS and CDR2 is YYEKEE (reference sequence). This CDR3 reads CASSELQTQYF. The CDR3, as DNA: TGTGCCAGCAGCGAGCTACAGACCCAGTACTTC.

The chain combines TRBV6-4 with TRBJ2-2, with a possible D match to TRBD2 (5 bases). V was pared by 6 bases and J by 5 bases, with 10 bases between. The germline V gene encodes CDR1 MRHNA and CDR2 SNTAGT. This CDR3 region has 13 residues. This CDR3 is CASRPDSTGELFF. CDR3 bases: TGTGCCAGCAGACCGGACTCTACCGGGGAGCTGTTTTTT.